This T cell receptor beta chain appears in the sequencing data of a study of control samples from healthy donors and cancer patients. The assay was immunoSEQ multiplex PCR, and TCRdb's table has in-frame clones only and misses some. The sample contains some 54,000 clones, 95% to 97% of which appear only once. Germline V CDR1 and CDR2: LGHDT, YNNKEL (reference sequence). The CDR3 sequence is 14 residues long. V was trimmed by 0 bases and J by 5 bases, leaving 11 bases between them. Sequencing was performed on blood. The TCR sequence derives from a woman aged 30 to 39 in good health. The genes are TRBV3-1 (or the pseudogene TRBV3-2) and TRBJ2-7, with D possibly matching TRBD2 (5 bases). CDR3 bases: TGTGCCAGCAGCCAAGATCGAGGGTTCCACGAGCAGTACTTC. Translation gives CASSQDRGFHEQYF.